Here is one T cell receptor beta chain with its context. The target antigen is unknown. Per germline, CDR1 SEHNR and CDR2 FQNEAQ (reference sequence). CDR3 length equals 14 residues. 60 Vbeta and 13 Jbeta primers were used in PCR. The protocol was immunoSEQ multiplex PCR, while the TCRdb copy is restricted to in-frame clones and leaves out a portion. Here the sample spans roughly 200,000 clones, around 80% being singletons. This sample is part of a study of cytomegalovirus exposure and HLA in healthy donors. General study findings and limits: A few CMV-associated chains were confirmed in vitro to be specific for CMV antigens. By a later analysis, the bulk of CMV-associated TCR beta chains appeared HLA-restricted. Earlier findings revealed that most TCR beta V segments proved productive either about 87% or about 30% of the time. Analyzed later, association rates of TCRs varied across HLA loci, with DRB1 most and HLA-C fewest.

Source material: PBMCs. This sequence was found in a woman in her thirties or forties in good health and CMV-seronegative. This sequence joins TRBV7-9 and TRBJ2-5, with 7 bases aligning to TRBD2. The J call may not be correct, given that the DNA end is closer to TRBJ2-7. The CDR3 DNA sequence: TGTGCCAGCAGCTTAAGCGGGGCCTCCTACGAGCAGTACTTC. Residues: CASSLSGASYEQYF.